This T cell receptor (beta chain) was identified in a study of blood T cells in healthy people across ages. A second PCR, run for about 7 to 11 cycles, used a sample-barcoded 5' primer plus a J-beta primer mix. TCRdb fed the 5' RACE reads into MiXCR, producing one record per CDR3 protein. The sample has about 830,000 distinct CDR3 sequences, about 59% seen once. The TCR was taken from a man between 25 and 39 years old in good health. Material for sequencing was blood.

The CDR3 reads CSASGLANNEQFF. CDR3 DNA: TGCAGTGCTAGTGGACTAGCGAACAATGAGCAGTTCTTC. This chain connects TRBV20-1 to TRBJ2-1; 9 bases are shared with TRBD2. Germline CDR1 reads DFQATT; CDR2 reads SNEGSKA (reference sequence). The CDR3 extends over 13 amino acids. J was trimmed by 5 bases and V by 3 bases; bases with no gene match: 2.